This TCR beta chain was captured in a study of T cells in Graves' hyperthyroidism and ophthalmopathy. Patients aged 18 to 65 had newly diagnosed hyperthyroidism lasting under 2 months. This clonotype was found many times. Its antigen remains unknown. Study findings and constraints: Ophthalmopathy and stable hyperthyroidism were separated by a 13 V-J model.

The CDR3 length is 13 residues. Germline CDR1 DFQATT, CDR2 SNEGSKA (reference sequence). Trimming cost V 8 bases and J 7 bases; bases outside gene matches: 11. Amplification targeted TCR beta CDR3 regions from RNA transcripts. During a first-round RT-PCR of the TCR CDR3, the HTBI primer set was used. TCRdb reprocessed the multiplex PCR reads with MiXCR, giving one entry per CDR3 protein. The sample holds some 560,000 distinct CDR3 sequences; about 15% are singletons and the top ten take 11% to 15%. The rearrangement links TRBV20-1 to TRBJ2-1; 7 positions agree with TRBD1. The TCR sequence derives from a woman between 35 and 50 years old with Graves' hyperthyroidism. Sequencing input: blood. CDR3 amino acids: CSLDSGQKNEQFF. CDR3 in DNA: TGCAGTCTTGACTCGGGACAGAAAAATGAGCAGTTCTTC.